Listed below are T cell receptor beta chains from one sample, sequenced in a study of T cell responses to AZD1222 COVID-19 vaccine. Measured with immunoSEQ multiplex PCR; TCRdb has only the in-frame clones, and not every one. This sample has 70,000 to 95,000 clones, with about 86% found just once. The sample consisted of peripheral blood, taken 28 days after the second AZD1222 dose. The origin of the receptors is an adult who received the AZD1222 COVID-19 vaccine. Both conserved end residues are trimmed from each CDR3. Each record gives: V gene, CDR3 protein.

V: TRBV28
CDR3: ASIQAAVVTEAF

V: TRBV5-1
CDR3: ASGNGATDTQY

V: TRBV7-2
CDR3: ASSPSGNSYEQY

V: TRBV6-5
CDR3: ASSPNRLLEAF

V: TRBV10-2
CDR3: ASSGWGPYNEQF

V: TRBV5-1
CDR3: ASSLQGMDYGYT

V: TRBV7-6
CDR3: ASSSGGSAGELF

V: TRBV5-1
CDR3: ASSSGTENQPQH

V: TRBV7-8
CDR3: ASSLITGANVLT

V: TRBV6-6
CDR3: ASRTLAEYNEQF

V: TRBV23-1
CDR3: AGRGVCEQY

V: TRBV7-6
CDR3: ASSLFGQGNQPQH

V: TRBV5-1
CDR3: ASSFGSSGVGEQY

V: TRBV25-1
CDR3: ASSDPGTSDGEQY

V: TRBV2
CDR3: ASSDGGGARDTQY

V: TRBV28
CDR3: ASSLPTVGNQPQH

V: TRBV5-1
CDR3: ASSLWGSTEAF

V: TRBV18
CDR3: ASSQSRDGYT

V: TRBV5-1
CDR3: ASSSGGGNYGYT

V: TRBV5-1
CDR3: ASSPTSSGNTIY

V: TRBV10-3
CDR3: AISAGPGNTIY

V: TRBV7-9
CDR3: ASSRPGQGWNYGYT

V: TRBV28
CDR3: ASSLGVGSLNEKLF

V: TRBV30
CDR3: AWSGTGGYT